This note documents a single T cell receptor (beta chain) sequence. The sample originates from a study of T cell responses to AZD1222 COVID-19 vaccine. Germline V CDR1 and CDR2: MDHEN, SYDVKM. There are 15 residues in the CDR3. V gave up 4 bases and J gave up 4 bases, with 16 bases separating them. The protocol was immunoSEQ multiplex PCR, while the TCRdb copy is restricted to in-frame clones and leaves out a portion. The table has 110,000 or so clones, 85% to 90% seen once; the top ten hold more than 40%. This clonotype originated in an adult who received the AZD1222 COVID-19 vaccine. The material sequenced was peripheral blood, taken 28 days after the second AZD1222 dose. V is TRBV28 and J is TRBJ1-1; D remains ambiguous. The CDR3 nucleotides are TGTGCCAGCAGTTCACAGTCTGCAGGTACCACTGAAGCTTTCTTT. Amino acid sequence: CASSSQSAGTTEAFF. The variable domain in full, with the rest retrieved from reference TRBV28 and TRBJ1-1, is DVKVTQSSRYLVKRTGEKVFLECVQDMDHENMFWYRQDPGLGLRLIYFSYDVKMKEKGDIPEGYSVSREKKERFSLILESASTNQTSMYLCASSSQSAGTTEAFFGQGTRLTVV.